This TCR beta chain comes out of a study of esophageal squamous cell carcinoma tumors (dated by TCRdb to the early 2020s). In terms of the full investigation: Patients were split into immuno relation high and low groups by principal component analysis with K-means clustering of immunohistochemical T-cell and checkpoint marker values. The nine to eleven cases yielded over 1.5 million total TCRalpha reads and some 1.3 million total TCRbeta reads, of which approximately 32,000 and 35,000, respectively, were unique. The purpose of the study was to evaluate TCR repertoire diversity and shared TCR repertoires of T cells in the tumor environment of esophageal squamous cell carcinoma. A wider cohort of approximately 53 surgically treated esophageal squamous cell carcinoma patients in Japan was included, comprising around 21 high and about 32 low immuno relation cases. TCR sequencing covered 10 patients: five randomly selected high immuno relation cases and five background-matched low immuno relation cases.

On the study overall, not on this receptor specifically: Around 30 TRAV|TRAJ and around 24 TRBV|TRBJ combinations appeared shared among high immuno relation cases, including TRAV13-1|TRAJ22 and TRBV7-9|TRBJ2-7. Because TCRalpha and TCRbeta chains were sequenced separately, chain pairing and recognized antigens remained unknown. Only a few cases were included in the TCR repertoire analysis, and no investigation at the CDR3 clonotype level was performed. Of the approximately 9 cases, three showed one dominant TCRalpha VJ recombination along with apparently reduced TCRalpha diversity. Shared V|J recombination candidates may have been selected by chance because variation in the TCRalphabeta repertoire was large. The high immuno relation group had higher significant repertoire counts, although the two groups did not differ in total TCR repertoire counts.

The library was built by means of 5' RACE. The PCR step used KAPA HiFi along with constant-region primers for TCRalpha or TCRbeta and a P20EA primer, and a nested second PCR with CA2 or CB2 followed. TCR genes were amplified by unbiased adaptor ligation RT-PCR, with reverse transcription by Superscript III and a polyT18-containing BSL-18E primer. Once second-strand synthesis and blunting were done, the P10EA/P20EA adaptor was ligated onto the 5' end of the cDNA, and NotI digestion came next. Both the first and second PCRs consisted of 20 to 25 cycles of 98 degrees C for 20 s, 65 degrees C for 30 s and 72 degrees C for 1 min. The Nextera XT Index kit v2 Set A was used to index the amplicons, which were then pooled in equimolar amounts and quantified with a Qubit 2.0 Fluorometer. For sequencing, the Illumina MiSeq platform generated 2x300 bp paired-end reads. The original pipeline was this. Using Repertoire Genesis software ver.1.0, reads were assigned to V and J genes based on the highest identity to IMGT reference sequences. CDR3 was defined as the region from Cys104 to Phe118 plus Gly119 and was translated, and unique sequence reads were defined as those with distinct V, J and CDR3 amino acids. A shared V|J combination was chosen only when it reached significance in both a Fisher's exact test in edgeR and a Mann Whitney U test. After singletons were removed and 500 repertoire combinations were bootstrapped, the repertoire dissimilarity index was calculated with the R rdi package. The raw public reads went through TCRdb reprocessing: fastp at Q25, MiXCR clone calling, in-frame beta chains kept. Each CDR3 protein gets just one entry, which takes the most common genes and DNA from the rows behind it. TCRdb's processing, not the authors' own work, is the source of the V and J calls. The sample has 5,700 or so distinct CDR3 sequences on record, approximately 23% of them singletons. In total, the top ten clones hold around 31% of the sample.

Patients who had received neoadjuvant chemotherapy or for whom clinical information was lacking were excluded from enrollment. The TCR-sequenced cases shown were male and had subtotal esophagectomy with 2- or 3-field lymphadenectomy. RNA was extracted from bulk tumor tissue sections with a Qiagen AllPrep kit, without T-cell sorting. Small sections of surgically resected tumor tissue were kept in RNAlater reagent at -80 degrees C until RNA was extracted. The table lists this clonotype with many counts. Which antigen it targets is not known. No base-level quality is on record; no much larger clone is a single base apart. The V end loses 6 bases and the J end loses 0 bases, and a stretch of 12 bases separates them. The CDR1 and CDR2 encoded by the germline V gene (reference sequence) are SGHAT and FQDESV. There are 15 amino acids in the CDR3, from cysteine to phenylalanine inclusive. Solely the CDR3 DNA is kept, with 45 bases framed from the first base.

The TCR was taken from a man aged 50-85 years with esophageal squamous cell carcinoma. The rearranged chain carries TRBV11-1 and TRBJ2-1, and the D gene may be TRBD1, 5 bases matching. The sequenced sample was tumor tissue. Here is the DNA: TGTGCCAGCAGTTACAGGTCGAGCTCCTACAATGAGCAGTTCTTC. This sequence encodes CASSYRSSSYNEQFF.